A selection of T cell receptor beta chains follows, all from one sample in a study of blood T cell repertoires in COVID-19. Sequencing used immunoSEQ multiplex PCR; TCRdb keeps in-frame clones, though not all of them. The sample lists about 98,000 clones; roughly 86% were seen once. Sequencing was carried out using peripheral blood. The receptors were sampled from a man aged 50 to 60 with acute or convalescent COVID-19. CDR3s include the opening cysteine and the closing phenylalanine or tryptophan. The D gene is left open where the match is weak. Part of the rows lack a size; the others show once, few, many or a class for expanded clones.

size: .
V: TRBV5-1
D: .
J: TRBJ1-4
DNA: TGCGCCAGCAGCTTCAGGGACTTTCTAGCCGAAAAACTGTTTTTT
CDR3: CASSFRDFLAEKLFF

size: few
V: TRBV7-6
D: .
J: TRBJ1-3
DNA: TGTGCCAGCAGCTTAGGTCGGGGGGCCTCTGGAAACACCATATATTTT
CDR3: CASSLGRGASGNTIYF

size: .
V: TRBV6-5
D: .
J: TRBJ2-1
DNA: TGTGCCAGTCGTACCTACAATGAGCAGTTCTTC
CDR3: CASRTYNEQFF

size: .
V: TRBV3-1/TRBV3-2
D: TRBD1
J: TRBJ1-1
DNA: TGTGCCAGCAGCGCCCTTGGTGGGGACAGTATGTCAGCCCTTCTAGGAGCTTTCTTT
CDR3: CASSALGGDSMSALLGAFF

size: .
V: TRBV5-4
D: .
J: TRBJ1-1
DNA: TGTGCCAGCAGCTTGGCAGGGAGGACTCGGAACACTGAAGCTTTCTTT
CDR3: CASSLAGRTRNTEAFF

size: .
V: TRBV6-5
D: .
J: TRBJ2-7
DNA: TGTGCCAGCAACTACGCGGCAGGGACCTACGAGCAGTACTTC
CDR3: CASNYAAGTYEQYF

size: .
V: TRBV6-5
D: TRBD2
J: TRBJ2-5
DNA: TGTGCCAGCAGTTACGGGACTAGCGGACAAGAGACCCAGTACTTC
CDR3: CASSYGTSGQETQYF

size: .
V: TRBV28
D: .
J: TRBJ2-1
DNA: TGTGCCAGCAGGTATCTTAGATCCTCGTACAATGAGCAGTTCTTC
CDR3: CASRYLRSSYNEQFF

size: .
V: TRBV25-1
D: .
J: TRBJ1-1
DNA: TGTGCCAGCAGTGGCCCCCCCGGACAGTTTAACACTGAAGCTTTCTTT
CDR3: CASSGPPGQFNTEAFF

size: .
V: TRBV18
D: .
J: TRBJ2-3
DNA: TGTGCCAGCTCACCACGAAAAGGGGTCACAGATACGCAGTATTTT
CDR3: CASSPRKGVTDTQYF

size: .
V: TRBV5-1
D: TRBD1
J: TRBJ1-2
DNA: TGCGCCAGCAGCTGGGACAGGGGATTTGATGGCTACACCTTC
CDR3: CASSWDRGFDGYTF

size: few
V: TRBV7-9
D: TRBD1
J: TRBJ2-7
DNA: TGTGCCAGCAGCTTAGGACAGGGGACCTACGAGCAGTACTTC
CDR3: CASSLGQGTYEQYF

size: .
V: TRBV5-1
D: TRBD2
J: TRBJ2-5
DNA: TGCGCCAGCAGCTTGGAGGGACTAGCGAGGGAGACCCAGTACTTC
CDR3: CASSLEGLARETQYF

size: .
V: TRBV30
D: TRBD2
J: TRBJ2-2
DNA: TGTGCCTGGAGTGTACTGGGACTAGCGGGGTCCGGGGAGCTGTTTTTT
CDR3: CAWSVLGLAGSGELFF

size: .
V: TRBV5-1
D: .
J: TRBJ2-1
DNA: TGCGCCAGCAGCTCCGGGGGAGCTAGCTACAATGAGCAGTTCTTC
CDR3: CASSSGGASYNEQFF

size: once
V: TRBV4-1
D: TRBD1
J: TRBJ2-5
DNA: TGCGCCAGCACCCCGGACAGGGGACGTGAGACCCAGTACTTC
CDR3: CASTPDRGRETQYF

size: .
V: TRBV27
D: TRBD1
J: TRBJ1-1
DNA: TGTGCCAGCAGTTTCCGGGACAGGGGACTTTCTGCTTTCTTT
CDR3: CASSFRDRGLSAFF

size: few
V: TRBV7-9
D: .
J: TRBJ2-2
DNA: TGTGCCAGCAGCTTAGCGGAAGCGCCGAACACCGGGGAGCTGTTTTTT
CDR3: CASSLAEAPNTGELFF

size: .
V: TRBV4-1
D: .
J: TRBJ2-4
DNA: TGCGCCAGCAGCCAGGCCGGAGGCAGACCTCAAAGAGCCAAAAACATTCAGTACTTC
CDR3: CASSQAGGRPQRAKNIQYF

size: .
V: TRBV20-1
D: .
J: TRBJ1-5
DNA: TGCAGTGCTACTAATCAGCCCCAGCATTTT
CDR3: CSATNQPQHF

size: once
V: TRBV5-1
D: TRBD2
J: TRBJ2-3
DNA: TGCGCCAGCAGCTTGTTTAGTAGCGGGAGCAGCACAGATACGCAGTATTTT
CDR3: CASSLFSSGSSTDTQYF

size: .
V: TRBV28
D: TRBD2
J: TRBJ2-2
DNA: TGTGCCACCCCCAAAGATGATTCGGTAGCGGGAGGGCCTAGCACCGGGGAGCTGTTTTTT
CDR3: CATPKDDSVAGGPSTGELFF

size: .
V: TRBV4-2
D: TRBD1
J: TRBJ2-7
DNA: TGTGCCAGCAGCCAAGGGCAGGGGGTCTCCTACGAGCAGTACTTC
CDR3: CASSQGQGVSYEQYF

size: once
V: TRBV24-1
D: .
J: TRBJ2-2
DNA: TGTGCCACCAGTGTGACGGGCAGGGGGAACACCGGGGAGCTGTTTTTT
CDR3: CATSVTGRGNTGELFF

size: .
V: TRBV4-1
D: .
J: TRBJ2-5
DNA: TGCGCCAGCAGCCAAGATCCGGGTGTACAAGAGACCCAGTACTTC
CDR3: CASSQDPGVQETQYF

size: .
V: TRBV2
D: .
J: TRBJ1-2
DNA: TGTGCCAGCAAGCCATCCAACTATGGCTACACCTTC
CDR3: CASKPSNYGYTF

size: .
V: TRBV3-1/TRBV3-2
D: .
J: TRBJ1-1
DNA: TGTGCCAGCAGCCAAGTTAATGAAGCTTTCTTT
CDR3: CASSQVNEAFF

size: .
V: TRBV9
D: .
J: TRBJ1-2
DNA: TGTGCCAGCAGCGGGGGCAGCTGGTATGGCTACACCTTC
CDR3: CASSGGSWYGYTF

size: .
V: TRBV11-1
D: .
J: TRBJ2-4
DNA: TGTGCCAGCAGCTTAGATGGCCTAGCCAAAAACATTCAGTACTTC
CDR3: CASSLDGLAKNIQYF

size: few
V: TRBV5-4
D: TRBD1
J: TRBJ1-2
DNA: TGTGCCAGCCTAGCGACAGGGGGCTATGGCTACACCTTC
CDR3: CASLATGGYGYTF

size: .
V: TRBV30
D: TRBD1
J: TRBJ2-5
DNA: TGTGCCTGGAGAGGACAGGGGGAGACCCAGTACTTC
CDR3: CAWRGQGETQYF

size: few
V: TRBV5-6
D: TRBD1
J: TRBJ2-7
DNA: TGTGCCAGCAGCTTGGAGATGGGACAGACATTCTACGAGCAGTACTTC
CDR3: CASSLEMGQTFYEQYF